This T cell receptor (beta chain) was sequenced in a study of T cell repertoires in cytomegalovirus infection. Study context: It can be stated that public TCR beta signatures indicated CMV infection as well as a matching HLA type.

TCRdb passed the reads through MiXCR, listing each CDR3 protein once. The sample lists some 440,000 distinct CDR3 sequences; roughly 30% were seen once. V gave up 0 bases and J gave up 2 bases, with 5 bases separating them. Germline V gives CDR1 MNHEY, CDR2 SVGAGI. The CDR3 is 15 amino acids. This clonotype appeared many times. Its antigen is not identified. Study conclusions and caveats: Individuals carrying CMV plus the relevant HLA were identified by cumulative frequency of public TCR beta families. Ex vivo, HLA-C-restricted CMV-specific TCR beta clonotypes prevailed over the rest of the response.

The chain has TRBV6-5 and TRBJ2-6; D remains ambiguous. The clonotype originates from a human donor in good health (CMV status not recorded). Some clones in this sample may be carry-over from other donors' samples. The sample was PBMCs. This CDR3 reads CASSYSGTGANVLTF. CDR3 nucleotides: TGTGCCAGCAGTTACTCTGGGACTGGGGCCAACGTCCTGACTTTC.